This T cell receptor (beta chain) derives from a study of regulatory T cells in long-lasting Graves disease (dated by TCRdb to about 2021). Broadly, across the study: Antithyroid drugs had been taken for less than 3 months by newly diagnosed Graves' disease patients. A total of about 35 samples underwent TCR sequencing, from around 13 patients with persistent Graves' disease and 20 or so patients with newly diagnosed Graves' disease. The study was registered as a clinical trial and conducted in China. Patients with persistent Graves' disease were compared with patients with newly diagnosed Graves' disease using TCR sequencing and RNA sequencing of peripheral blood.

Per the publication, the time point label means: newly diagnosed GD, antithyroid drugs for less than 3 months. RNA was extracted from PBMCs in TRIzol for both TCR sequencing and RNA sequencing. The diagnosis of Graves' disease was made according to American Thyroid Association guidelines. The patients came from an endocrinology department in Xi'an, China. Each patient gave 7.5 to 10 milliliters of peripheral blood, collected in an EDTA anticoagulant tube. PBMCs were isolated by Ficoll Paque Plus density gradient separation without further T cell sorting. RNA quality was checked with an Agilent 2100 Bioanalyzer and agarose gel, and concentration with a NanoDrop 2000. Library preparation employed multiplex PCR. Instrument used: Illumina HiSeq 4000. iRepertoire HTBI primers and Arm-PCR amplification of CDR3 regions were used to construct TCR beta libraries. Gel purification was performed on PCR products prior to sequencing. The study's processing was this. Gene usage analysis of CDR3 amino acid clonotypes relied on the approximately 60 TRBV and about 15 TRBJ segments identified across samples. COPE and FqMerger were used to merge filtered high-quality paired reads into contigs. BLAST was used to align contigs to IMGT TRBV, TRBD and TRBJ reference genes, and CDR3 was defined according to IMGT. Any clonotype with a frequency above 0.1% was counted as a highly expanded clone. Shannon entropy was used to measure repertoire diversity, and the Gini coefficient was used to measure V-J evenness. A clonotype found in more than one individual was treated as public. TCRdb applied fastp at Q25 and MiXCR to the public reads, then kept only in-frame beta chains. A single entry per CDR3 protein holds the most common genes and DNA from its merged rows. The V and J calls, along with clone size, are taken from TCRdb and not from the paper's own processing. For this sample the table gives some 460,000 distinct CDR3 sequences, of which 15% to 20% were detected only once. The top ten clones comprise 10% to 15% of the sample.

The study at large found these results: More public clonotypes were shared among persistent patients (over 2,500) than among newly diagnosed patients (more than 950). TRBV28, TRBJ1-2 and TRBJ2-5 were preferentially used in persistent disease, while TRBV20-1 and TRBJ2-1 were favored in newly diagnosed disease. Compared with newly diagnosed patients, persistent Graves' disease patients had lower TCR Shannon entropy and fewer highly expanded clones, which suggests clonal expansion. Because the primary lesion, thyroid tissue, could not be accessed, the study looked at peripheral blood alone. Only the TCR beta chain was sequenced and analyzed. The small sample size was acknowledged by the authors as a limitation that may reduce accuracy.

The CDR1 and CDR2 encoded by the germline V gene are SGHDT and YYEEEE. The CDR3 runs 14 residues from the cysteine to the phenylalanine. Only the CDR3 part of the read is kept: 42 bases, read in frame from the first base. Compared with germline, V lacks 4 bases and J lacks 7 bases; bases without a gene match: 8. A remark on this clonotype: Its antigen is currently not known. There are no base qualities to consult, and no much larger clone falls within one base.

These data also featured in a second study, about T cells in Graves' hyperthyroidism and ophthalmopathy. As that second study puts it: A patient counted as having stable Graves' hyperthyroidism if no progression to ophthalmopathy occurred over 18 months of follow-up. Hyperthyroidism patients were newly diagnosed, had a disease duration of under 2 months, and were aged 18 to 65 years. Any patient with an uncontrolled infection, another autoimmune disease, pregnancy or lactation was excluded. Diagnoses relied on clinical symptoms, serum thyroxine and TRAb, thyroid ultrasound and orbital computed tomography. For the first round of RT-PCR on the TCR CDR3, the HTBI primer set was used together with the Qiagen OneStep RT-PCR kit. Blood samples also contained most of the expanded thyroid clonotypes (frequency above 0.001), which suggests that blood repertoires may reflect thyroid immune responses. A model built on a 13 V-J signature distinguished ophthalmopathy from stable hyperthyroidism, reaching 85% to 90% sensitivity and 81.08% specificity in cross-validation and 80%/75% in testing. During validation, the model predicted progression to ophthalmopathy a median of approximately 6.5 months ahead of onset, with around 71% sensitivity and 72.22% specificity. To identify TCR V-J signatures that set the groups apart, the researchers used a discovery cohort of more than 95 patients, made up of 40 to 45 with Graves' ophthalmopathy and some 58 with stable Graves' hyperthyroidism. An independent validation cohort of around 19 hyperthyroidism patients and about 16 patients who later progressed to ophthalmopathy tested prospective prediction of ophthalmopathy. The approximately 98 discovery patients were randomly divided into training and test sets at a 7:3 ratio. Thyroid tissue and blood T-cell repertoires from about six Graves' hyperthyroidism patients were also compared in the study. After sampling, hyperthyroidism patients received methimazole starting at 30 mg daily, and ophthalmopathy patients received high-dose intravenous methylprednisolone. Libraries were constructed in a second round of multiplex PCR, after which size selection and purification were performed. Paired-end sequencing of the libraries was performed with 100 bp reads on an Illumina HiSeq2000. SOAPnuke was used to process the raw data, removing reads that contained adapters or uncalled bases, had a mean Phred below 15, or lacked an exact match to the constant primer or identifier. High-quality paired reads were merged with COPE v1.2.5, and unique nucleotide sequences were defined as clonotypes. MiTCR v1.1 was used to align clonotypes to the IMGT TRBV, TRBD and TRBJ reference segments. The analysis included only V-J combinations with a frequency above 0.0001, which together covered 99% to 99.2% of the repertoires. The TCS score was defined as the ratio of F50 (clonal expansion) to E x V (chaos), calculated using BLOSUM62-based TCRdist between CDR3 peptides within each V-J. Welch's t-statistics and random forest reduced 450 to 600 V-J features to 13, which were used in a naive Bayes classifier (R e1071). Sample size was not statistically predetermined, and investigators were not blinded to group allocation. The paper reports TCR Vbeta CDR3 sequencing of some 140 peripheral blood samples: 40 to 45 ophthalmopathy, fewer than 80 hyperthyroidism and approximately 17 progressor patients.

The source is a man aged 40-49 years with Graves disease. Donor details come from another sample of the same person, matched by shared clones. The V and J segments used are TRBV5-6 and TRBJ1-5; 7 bases in between match TRBD1. Source: peripheral blood mononuclear cells (PBMCs), taken at new diagnosis, from a patient treated with antithyroid drugs. The CDR3 amino acid sequence is: CASSVGGWRQPQHF. Read as DNA, the sequence is TGTGCCAGCAGCGTAGGGGGCTGGAGGCAGCCCCAGCATTTT.